A single sample is the source of the 27 T cell receptor beta chains below, sequenced in a study of patients and donors after allogeneic stem cell transplantation. TCRdb re-called the RT-PCR reads through MiXCR, storing one row per CDR3 protein. The sample has roughly 960,000 distinct CDR3 sequences, under 20% seen once. The specimen was blood, either unsorted or a sorted T cell fraction (not recorded which). These receptor sequences come from a human donor who was either an allogeneic HSCT recipient or a stem cell or donor lymphocyte infusion donor (not recorded which). It is not recorded whose cells these are; they may come from a transplant donor.

The table lists this clonotype with a few counts. CDR3: CATSRDRDTQYF. CDR3 DNA: TGTGCCACCAGCAGAGATAGGGATACGCAGTATTTT. V gene TRBV15 combines with J gene TRBJ2-3; D not resolved. The germline gives CDR1 LNHNV, CDR2 YYDKDF (reference sequence). The CDR3 sequence is 12 residues long. V dropped 0 bases and J dropped 6 bases, with 4 bases sitting between them.

This clonotype was picked up a small number of times. This sequence joins TRBV25-1 and TRBJ1-2, with D possibly being TRBD1 (6 bases). The CDR3 sequence is 14 residues long. Trimming removed 4 bases from V and 3 bases from J, with 12 bases in between. The germline V gene has CDR1 MGHDK and CDR2 SYGVNS. CDR3 in DNA: TGTGCCAGCAGTGCCCATGGACAGCACTATGGCTACACCTTC. Translating it yields CASSAHGQHYGYTF.

The chain combines TRBV12-5 with TRBJ2-7; perhaps TRBD2 as D (6 bases). CDR1 and CDR2 from the germline V gene are LGHNT and FRNRAP. This CDR3 is 12 amino acids long. V shed 3 bases and J shed 5 bases, with 8 bases lying between them. In DNA, the CDR3 is TGTGCTAGTGGTTTCGGCGGGAACGAGCAGTACTTC. It codes for CASGFGGNEQYF.

This clonotype was seen only a few times. The chain is built from TRBV5-1 and TRBJ2-7; a weak D match, TRBD2 (5 bases). CDR3 length: 16 residues. Germline CDR1 and CDR2: SGHRS and YFSETQ. V lost 7 bases and J lost 0, with 20 bases in between. CDR3 amino acids: CASSNPTDWSSYEQYF. CDR3 sequence (DNA): TGCGCCAGCTCCAATCCGACGGACTGGTCCTCCTACGAGCAGTACTTC.

V is TRBV5-6 and J is TRBJ2-3; D might be TRBD1 or TRBD2, each matching 5 bases. Trimming removed 4 bases at V and 1 base at J, with 13 bases between. The CDR3 totals 15 residues. Looked up from germline, CDR1 is SGHDT and CDR2 is YYEEEE. CDR3 nucleotide sequence: TGTGCCAGCAGCGGGGGATGGAGCGGCACAGATACGCAGTATTTT. Its translation: CASSGGWSGTDTQYF.

This clonotype was found a few times. The J gene is TRBJ2-1, the V gene TRBV4-1, with D perhaps TRBD1 (5 bases). The germline V gene encodes CDR1 MGHRA and CDR2 YSYEKL. Trimming stripped 0 bases from V and 7 bases from J, with 10 bases between. CDR3 length: 14 amino acids. The CDR3 coding sequence is TGCGCCAGCAGCCAAGAGTCCGCAGGGAATGAGCAGTTCTTC. Its protein product is CASSQESAGNEQFF.

The genes are TRBV6-5 and TRBJ2-7; D is undetermined. Germline V lookup: CDR1 MNHEY, CDR2 SVGAGI. The CDR3 consists of 13 residues. The ends were cut back, 5 bases at V and 2 bases at J, with 10 bases in the middle. In DNA form, the CDR3 reads TGTGCCAGCAGTACTCGTTCCGCCTACGAGCAGTACTTC. It specifies CASSTRSAYEQYF.

The chain carries TRBV5-1 and TRBJ1-2; tentative D call: TRBD1 (5 bases). V was shortened by 0 bases and J by 3 bases, with 21 bases between the two germline ends. Germline V CDR1 and CDR2: SGHRS, YFSETQ. There are 18 residues in the CDR3. The CDR3 sequence: CASSLDRTETGVYYGYTF. The CDR3 DNA reads as TGCGCCAGCAGCTTGGATCGGACCGAAACAGGAGTTTACTATGGCTACACCTTC.

The chain recombines TRBV14 with TRBJ2-3, with a possible D match to TRBD2 (5 bases). V was clipped by 8 bases and J by 2 bases, with 11 bases between them. CDR3 length: 13 residues. CDR1 and CDR2 (germline): SGHDN, FVKESK. CDR3 bases: TGTGCCAGCGGACTGCTGCACACAGATACGCAGTATTTT. This gives the protein CASGLLHTDTQYF.

The gene calls are TRBV20-1 and TRBJ2-1, with D maybe TRBD2 (5 bases). The CDR3 is 15 residues long. CDR1 DFQATT and CDR2 SNEGSKA come from the germline V gene (reference sequence). V dropped 2 bases and J dropped 4 bases, with 15 bases sitting between them. CDR3 nucleotide sequence: TGCAGTGCTAGACCCCCGAGGAGGAGTTACAATGAGCAGTTCTTC. Encoded protein: CSARPPRRSYNEQFF.

The chain couples TRBV12-3 or TRBV12-4 to TRBJ1-2; 8 nucleotides agree with TRBD1. The CDR3 consists of 17 residues. J was trimmed by 4 bases and V by 7 bases; bases with no gene match: 17. CDR3 loop: CASILLGDRNKSYGYTF. In DNA, the CDR3 is TGTGCCAGCATACTCCTGGGGGACAGGAATAAAAGCTATGGCTACACCTTC.

This clonotype turned up a few times. The chain carries TRBV7-6 and TRBJ2-7, with 7 bases matching TRBD2. Per the germline V gene, CDR1 is SGHVS and CDR2 is FNYEAQ. Trimming cost V 5 bases and J 5 bases; bases outside gene matches: 12. The CDR3 loop spans 15 amino acids. The DNA for the CDR3 is TGTGCCAGCAGCCGGAAAGTGGGCGGGAGCCACGAGCAGTACTTC. Translation gives CASSRKVGGSHEQYF. The complete variable domain, with remaining parts taken from reference TRBV7-6 and TRBJ2-7, reads GAGVSQSPRYKVTKRGQDVALRCDPISGHVSLYWYRQALGQGPEFLTYFNYEAQQDKSGLPNDRFSAERPEGSISTLTIQRTEQRDSAMYRCASSRKVGGSHEQYFGPGTRLTVT.

There are many counts of this clonotype. DNA of the CDR3: TGTGCCAGCAGTTACGGCCCTCAAGAGACCCAGTACTTC. It codes for CASSYGPQETQYF. The V call is TRBV6-6, the J call TRBJ2-5, with D uncertain. Germline lookup yields CDR1 MNHNY and CDR2 SVGAGI (reference sequence). V lost 2 bases, J lost 2 bases, and 6 bases lay in between. The CDR3 length is 13 residues.

This clonotype was observed at least ten times. The chain links TRBV12-3 or TRBV12-4 to TRBJ1-5, with TRBD1 matching 8 bases. The CDR3 runs 15 residues. V trimming: 6 bases; J trimming: 2 bases; junction bases outside the gene matches: 6. For the CDR3, the DNA is TGTGCCAGCAGGCCAGGGGGCCGGGGCAATCAGCCCCAGCATTTT. Translating gives CASRPGGRGNQPQHF.

This clonotype appeared many times. The chain employs TRBV25-1 and TRBJ2-2, with D possibly matching TRBD2 (7 bases). Between the trimmed V and J ends, which lost 1 base and 5 bases, there was a span of 14 bases. The CDR3 loop spans 16 amino acids. Per germline, CDR1 MGHDK and CDR2 SYGVNS. In DNA form, the CDR3 reads TGTGCCAGCAGTGAATCGGGGGGCCTTGGGACCGGGGAGCTGTTTTTT. This codes for CASSESGGLGTGELFF. The whole variable domain, remainder taken from reference TRBV25-1 and TRBJ2-2, is EADIYQTPRYLVIGTGKKITLECSQTMGHDKMYWYQQDPGMELHLIHYSYGVNSTEKGDLSSESTVSRIRTEHFPLTLESARPSHTSQYLCASSESGGLGTGELFFGEGSRLTVL.

This clonotype appeared many times. The chain is built from TRBV4-3 and TRBJ1-1; unclear D gene. Germline-derived CDR1 and CDR2 are LGHNA and YSLEER. V was shortened by 0 bases and J by 3 bases, with 14 bases between the two germline ends. This CDR3 is 16 amino acids long. The DNA for the CDR3 is TGCGCCAGCAGCCAAGATTCCGCCACCCGTTACACTGAAGCTTTCTTT. It codes for CASSQDSATRYTEAFF.

In DNA, the CDR3 is TGCGCCAGCACCAAGGGGGTTAACTATGGCTACACCTTC. This codes for CASTKGVNYGYTF. The chain joins TRBV5-1 to TRBJ1-2; TRBD1 might be the D (6 bases). Deletions cut 6 bases from V and 1 base from J, with 10 bases between. This CDR3 has 13 amino acids. The V gene's germline CDR1 is SGHRS and CDR2 YFSETQ.

The sample holds many counts of this clonotype. The chain combines TRBV19 with TRBJ2-5; no reliable D call. The CDR3 sequence is 12 residues long. Germline V CDR1 and CDR2: LNHDA, SQIVND (reference sequence). V was pared by 4 bases and J by 5 bases, with 8 bases between. The CDR3 loop reads CASSRTRETQYF. The CDR3 bases are TGTGCCAGTAGTAGGACCCGGGAGACCCAGTACTTC.

This clonotype occurred a few times. The V call is TRBV27, the J call TRBJ2-2, with D maybe TRBD1 (6 bases). Trimming removed 3 bases at V and 4 bases at J, with 9 bases between. This CDR3 region has 14 residues. Germline V CDR1 and CDR2: MNHEY, SMNVEV (reference sequence). The CDR3 DNA follows: TGTGCCAGCAGTTTGCGACAGGCCACCGGGGAGCTGTTTTTT. Encoded protein: CASSLRQATGELFF.

This clonotype occurred a few times. This sequence joins TRBV5-5 and TRBJ2-7, with TRBD2 identical over 10 bases. The CDR3 spans 16 residues. J was trimmed by 4 bases and V by 4 bases; bases with no gene match: 11. Germline V gene lookup returns CDR1 SGHKS and CDR2 YYEKEE (reference sequence). DNA of the CDR3: TGTGCCAGCAGCCCCTCGGGACTAGCGAGGAATTACGAGCAGTACTTC. It encodes CASSPSGLARNYEQYF.

The chain links TRBV6-5 to TRBJ2-1; maybe TRBD2 (6 bases). V lost 0 bases, J lost 2 bases, and 20 bases lay in between. The CDR3 consists of 19 residues. Germline V lookup: CDR1 MNHEY, CDR2 SVGAGI. CDR3 nucleotides: TGTGCCAGCAGTTACTCCCTACGGGGGAGCAGCAGCACCTACAATGAGCAGTTCTTC. It translates to CASSYSLRGSSSTYNEQFF.

This clonotype came up a few times. The chain joins TRBV15 to TRBJ1-3; no definite D call. CDR1 LNHNV and CDR2 YYDKDF come from the germline V gene (reference sequence). The CDR3 runs to 15 residues. Deletions cut 1 base from V and 0 bases from J, with 7 bases between. The CDR3 DNA sequence: TGTGCCACCAGCAGAGGAACAGCCTCTGGAAACACCATATATTTT. Protein sequence: CATSRGTASGNTIYF.

This rearrangement joins TRBV6-1 to TRBJ2-1; no definite D call. Germline V lookup: CDR1 MNHNS, CDR2 SASEGT. CDR3 length: 13 residues. Trimming left V 6 bases short and J 4 bases short, with 10 bases between. The chain's CDR3 is CASSDGVYNEQFF. Here the CDR3 DNA reads TGTGCCAGCAGCGACGGAGTATACAATGAGCAGTTCTTC.

This clonotype was found a few times. V usage is TRBV24-1 and J usage is TRBJ2-7; 8 positions match TRBD2. CDR1 and CDR2 (germline): KGHDR, SFDVKD. After removal of 6 bases from V and 4 bases from J, the junction contained 10 bases not matched to a gene. CDR3 length equals 15 residues. CDR3 in amino acids: CATSFPPGLVYEQYF. As DNA, the CDR3 is TGTGCCACCAGTTTCCCTCCGGGACTAGTTTACGAGCAGTACTTC.

The chain combines TRBV6-2 or TRBV6-3 with TRBJ2-5, with TRBD2 identical over 10 bases. J was trimmed by 5 bases and V by 5 bases; bases with no gene match: 11. CDR1 is MNHEY and CDR2 is SVGEGT in the germline V gene. CDR3 length: 16 residues. CDR3 loop: CASSNLSGGSFETQYF. CDR3 nucleotide sequence: TGTGCCAGCAGTAACCTTAGCGGGGGGTCTTTCGAGACCCAGTACTTC.

The V gene is TRBV2, the J gene TRBJ1-5, with D uncertain. V was pared by 7 bases and J by 9 bases, with 19 bases between. This CDR3 is 14 amino acids long. From germline, CDR1 is SNHLY and CDR2 FYNNEI. The CDR3, as DNA: TGTGCCAGCACCGAGGTAGGGATGGGATCGCCCCAGCATTTT. It codes for CASTEVGMGSPQHF. The variable domain in full, with the rest retrieved from reference TRBV2 and TRBJ1-5, is EPEVTQTPSHQVTQMGQEVILRCVPISNHLYFYWYRQILGQKVEFLVSFYNNEISEKSEIFDDQFSVERPDGSNFTLKIRSTKLEDSAMYFCASTEVGMGSPQHFGDGTRLSIL.

This clonotype was observed at least ten times. The chain combines TRBV15 with TRBJ2-1; TRBD2 is a possible D gene (6 bases). Germline CDR1 and CDR2: LNHNV and YYDKDF (reference sequence). There are 15 residues in the CDR3. The V and J ends lost 0 bases and 5 bases respectively, with 11 bases between them. The CDR3 DNA reads TGTGCCACCAGCAGAGATGCGGGGCCTAACAATGAGCAGTTCTTC. It translates to CATSRDAGPNNEQFF.